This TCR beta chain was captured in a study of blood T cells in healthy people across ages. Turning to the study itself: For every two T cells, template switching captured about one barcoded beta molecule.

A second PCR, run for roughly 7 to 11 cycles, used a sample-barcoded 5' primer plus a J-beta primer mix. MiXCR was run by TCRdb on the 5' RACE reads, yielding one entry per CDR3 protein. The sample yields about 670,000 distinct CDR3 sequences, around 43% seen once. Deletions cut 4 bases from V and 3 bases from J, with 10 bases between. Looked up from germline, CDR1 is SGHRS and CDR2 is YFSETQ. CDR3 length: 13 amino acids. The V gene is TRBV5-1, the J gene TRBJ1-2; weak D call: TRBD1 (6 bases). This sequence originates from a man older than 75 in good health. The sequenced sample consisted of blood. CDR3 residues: CASSQQGDYGYTF. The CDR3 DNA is TGCGCCAGCAGCCAACAGGGAGACTATGGCTACACCTTC.